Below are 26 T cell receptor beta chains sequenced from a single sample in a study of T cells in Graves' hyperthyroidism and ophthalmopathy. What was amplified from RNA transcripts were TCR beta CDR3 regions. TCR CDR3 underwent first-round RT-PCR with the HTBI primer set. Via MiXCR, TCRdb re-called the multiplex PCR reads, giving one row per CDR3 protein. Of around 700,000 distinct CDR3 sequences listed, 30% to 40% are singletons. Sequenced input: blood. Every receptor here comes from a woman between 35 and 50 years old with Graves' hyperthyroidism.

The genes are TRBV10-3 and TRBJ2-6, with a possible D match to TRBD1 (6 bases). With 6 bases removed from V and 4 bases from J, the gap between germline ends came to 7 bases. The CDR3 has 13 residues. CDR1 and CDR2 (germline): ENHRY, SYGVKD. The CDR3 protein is CAIRGTGANVLTF. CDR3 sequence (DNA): TGTGCCATCAGGGGGACAGGGGCCAACGTCCTGACTTTC.

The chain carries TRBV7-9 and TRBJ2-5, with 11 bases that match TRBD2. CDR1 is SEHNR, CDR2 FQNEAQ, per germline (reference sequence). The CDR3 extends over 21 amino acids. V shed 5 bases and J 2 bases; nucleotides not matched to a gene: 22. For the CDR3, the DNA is TGTGCCAGCAGCCAAGGGGTCGCCACTAGCGGGAGTTTGAGGTTACAAGAGACCCAGTACTTC. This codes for CASSQGVATSGSLRLQETQYF.

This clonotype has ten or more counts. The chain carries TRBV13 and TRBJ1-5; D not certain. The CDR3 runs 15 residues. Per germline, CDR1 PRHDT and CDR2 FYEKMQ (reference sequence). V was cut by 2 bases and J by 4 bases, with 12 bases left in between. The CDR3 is CASSLSLIGNQPQHF. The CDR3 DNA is TGTGCCAGCAGCTTATCACTAATCGGAAATCAGCCCCAGCATTTT.

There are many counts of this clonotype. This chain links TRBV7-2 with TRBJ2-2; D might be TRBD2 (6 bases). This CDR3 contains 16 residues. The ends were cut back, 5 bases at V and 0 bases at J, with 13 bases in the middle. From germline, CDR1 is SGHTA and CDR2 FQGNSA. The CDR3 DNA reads TGTGCCAGCAGCCATAGCGGACAAGCGAACACCGGGGAGCTGTTTTTT. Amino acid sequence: CASSHSGQANTGELFF.

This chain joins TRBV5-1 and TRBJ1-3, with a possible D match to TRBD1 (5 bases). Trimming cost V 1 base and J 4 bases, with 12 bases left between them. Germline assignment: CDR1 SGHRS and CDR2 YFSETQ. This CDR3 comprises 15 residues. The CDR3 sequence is CASSLLGASGNTIYF. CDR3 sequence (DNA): TGCGCCAGCAGCTTGCTTGGGGCTTCCGGAAACACCATATATTTT.

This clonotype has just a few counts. The CDR3 DNA sequence: TGCGCCAGCAGCGAGGGGACAGGAGATACAAGCTCCTATAATTCACCCCTCCACTTT. It translates to CASSEGTGDTSSYNSPLHF. This chain connects TRBV5-1 to TRBJ1-6, with TRBD1 matching 8 bases. CDR1 is SGHRS and CDR2 is YFSETQ in the germline V gene. The CDR3 extends over 19 amino acids. J was trimmed by 0 bases and V by 4 bases; bases with no gene match: 12.

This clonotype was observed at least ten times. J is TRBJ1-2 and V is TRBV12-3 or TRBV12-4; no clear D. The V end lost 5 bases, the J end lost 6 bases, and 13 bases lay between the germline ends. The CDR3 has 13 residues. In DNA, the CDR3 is TGTGCCAGCAGTCCCCAGGACGCGGATGGCTACACCTTC. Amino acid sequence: CASSPQDADGYTF.

CDR3 protein: CASLVRTGGYNEQYF. The CDR3 nucleotides are TGTGCCAGCTTAGTGCGGACAGGGGGGTATAATGAGCAGTACTTC. V usage is TRBV7-2 and J usage is TRBJ2-7, with 10 bases lining up with TRBD1. The CDR3 extends over 15 amino acids. CDR1 and CDR2 (germline): SGHTA, FQGNSA. V was pared by 8 bases and J by 7 bases, with 14 bases of the junction left unmatched.

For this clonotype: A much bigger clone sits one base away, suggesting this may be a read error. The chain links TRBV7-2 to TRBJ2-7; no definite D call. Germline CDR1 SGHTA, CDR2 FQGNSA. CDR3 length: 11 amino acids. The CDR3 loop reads CAGSNNYEQYF. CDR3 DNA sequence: TGTGCCGGCAGCAATAACTACGAGCAGTACTTC.

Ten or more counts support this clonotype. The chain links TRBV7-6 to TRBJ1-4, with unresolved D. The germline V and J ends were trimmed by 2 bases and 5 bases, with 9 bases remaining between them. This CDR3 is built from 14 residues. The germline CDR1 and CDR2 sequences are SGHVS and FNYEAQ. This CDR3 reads CASSLMAGNEKLFF. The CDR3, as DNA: TGTGCCAGCAGCTTAATGGCAGGAAATGAAAAACTGTTTTTT.

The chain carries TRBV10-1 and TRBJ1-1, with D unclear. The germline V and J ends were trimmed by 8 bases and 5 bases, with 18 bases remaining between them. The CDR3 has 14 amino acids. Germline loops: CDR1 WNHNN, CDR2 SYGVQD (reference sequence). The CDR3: CASGFHPLTTEAFF. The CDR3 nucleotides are TGCGCCAGCGGTTTTCACCCCCTGACTACTGAAGCTTTCTTT.

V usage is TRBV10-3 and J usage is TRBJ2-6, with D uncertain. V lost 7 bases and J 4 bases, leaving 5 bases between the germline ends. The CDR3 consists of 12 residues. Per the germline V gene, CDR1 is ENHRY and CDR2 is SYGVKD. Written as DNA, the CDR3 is TGTGCCATCATATGGGGGGCCAACGTCCTGACTTTC. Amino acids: CAIIWGANVLTF.

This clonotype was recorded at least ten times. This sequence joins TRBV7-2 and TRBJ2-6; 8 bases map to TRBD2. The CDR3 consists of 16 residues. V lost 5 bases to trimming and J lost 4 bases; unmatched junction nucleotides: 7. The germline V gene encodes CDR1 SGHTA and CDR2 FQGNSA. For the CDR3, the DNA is TGTGCCAGCAGCATAATGGCGGGAGGAGGGGCCAACGTCCTGACTTTC. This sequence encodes CASSIMAGGGANVLTF.

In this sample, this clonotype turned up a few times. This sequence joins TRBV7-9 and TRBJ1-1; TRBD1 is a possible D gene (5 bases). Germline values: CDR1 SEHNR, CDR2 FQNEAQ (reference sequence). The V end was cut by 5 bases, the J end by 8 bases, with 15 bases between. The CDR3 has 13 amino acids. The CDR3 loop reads CASSRISQGEAFF. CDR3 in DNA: TGTGCCAGCAGCCGCATCTCCCAGGGCGAAGCTTTCTTT. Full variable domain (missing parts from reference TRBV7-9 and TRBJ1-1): DTGVSQNPRHKITKRGQNVTFRCDPISEHNRLYWYRQTLGQGPEFLTYFQNEAQLEKSRLLSDRFSAERPKGSFSTLEIQRTEQGDSAMYLCASSRISQGEAFFGQGTRLTVV.

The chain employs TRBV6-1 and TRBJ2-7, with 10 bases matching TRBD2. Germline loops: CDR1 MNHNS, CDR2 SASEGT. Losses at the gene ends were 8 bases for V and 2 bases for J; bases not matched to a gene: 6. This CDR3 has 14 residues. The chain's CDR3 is CASSALAGTYEQYF. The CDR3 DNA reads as TGTGCCAGCTCCGCACTAGCGGGGACCTACGAGCAGTACTTC.

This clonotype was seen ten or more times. CDR3 amino acids: CASSPTGLDYGYTF. CDR3 nucleotides: TGTGCCAGCAGCCCTACGGGGCTTGACTATGGCTACACCTTC. The V call is TRBV7-6, the J call TRBJ1-2; D may be TRBD1 (5 bases). This CDR3 comprises 14 residues. V shed 5 bases and J shed 3 bases, with 13 bases lying between them. Germline values: CDR1 SGHVS, CDR2 FNYEAQ.

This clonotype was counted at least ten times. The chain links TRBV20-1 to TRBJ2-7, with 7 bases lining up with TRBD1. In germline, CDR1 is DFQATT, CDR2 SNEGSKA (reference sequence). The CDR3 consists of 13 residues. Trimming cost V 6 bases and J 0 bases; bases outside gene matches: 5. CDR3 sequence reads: CSAKTGNSYEQYF. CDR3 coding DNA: TGCAGTGCAAAGACAGGGAACTCCTACGAGCAGTACTTC.

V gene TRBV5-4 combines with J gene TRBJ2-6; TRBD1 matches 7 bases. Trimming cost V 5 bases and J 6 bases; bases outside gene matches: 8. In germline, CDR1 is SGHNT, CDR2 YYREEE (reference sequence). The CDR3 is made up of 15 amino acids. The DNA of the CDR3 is TGTGCCAGCAGGACAGGGCTGCTTTTGGCCAACGTCCTGACTTTC. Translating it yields CASRTGLLLANVLTF.

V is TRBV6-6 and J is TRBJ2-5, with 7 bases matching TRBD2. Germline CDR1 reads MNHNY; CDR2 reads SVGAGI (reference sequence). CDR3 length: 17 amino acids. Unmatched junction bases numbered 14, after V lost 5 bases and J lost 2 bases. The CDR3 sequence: CASSMPTRTSWQETQYF. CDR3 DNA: TGTGCCAGCAGTATGCCGACCCGGACTAGTTGGCAAGAGACCCAGTACTTC.

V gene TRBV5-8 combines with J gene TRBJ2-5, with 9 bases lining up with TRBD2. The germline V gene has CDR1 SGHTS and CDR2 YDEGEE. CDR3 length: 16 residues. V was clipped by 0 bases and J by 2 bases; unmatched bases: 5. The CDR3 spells CASSLALAGMQETQYF. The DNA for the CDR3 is TGTGCCAGCAGCTTGGCCCTAGCGGGGATGCAAGAGACCCAGTACTTC.

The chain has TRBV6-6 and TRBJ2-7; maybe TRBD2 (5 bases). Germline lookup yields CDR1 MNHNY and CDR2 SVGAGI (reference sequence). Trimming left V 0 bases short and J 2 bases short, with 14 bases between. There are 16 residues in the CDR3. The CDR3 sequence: CASSYSGLTAPYEQYF. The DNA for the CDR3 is TGTGCCAGCAGTTACTCTGGACTGACGGCCCCCTACGAGCAGTACTTC.

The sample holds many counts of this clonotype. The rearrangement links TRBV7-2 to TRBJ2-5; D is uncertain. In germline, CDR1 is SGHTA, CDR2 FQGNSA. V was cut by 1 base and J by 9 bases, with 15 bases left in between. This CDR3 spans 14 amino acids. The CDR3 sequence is CASSLGEGSPSQYF. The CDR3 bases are TGTGCCAGCAGCTTAGGGGAAGGGTCCCCCTCCCAGTACTTC.

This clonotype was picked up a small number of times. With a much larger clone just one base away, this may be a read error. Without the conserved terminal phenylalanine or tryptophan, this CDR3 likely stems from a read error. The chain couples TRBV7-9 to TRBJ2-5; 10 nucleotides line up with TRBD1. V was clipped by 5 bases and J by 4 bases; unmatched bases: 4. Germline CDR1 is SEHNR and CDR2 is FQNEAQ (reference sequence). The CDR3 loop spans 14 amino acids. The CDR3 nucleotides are TGTGCCAGCAGCATACGGGACAGGGGAGAGACCCAGTACCTC. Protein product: CASSIRDRGETQYL.

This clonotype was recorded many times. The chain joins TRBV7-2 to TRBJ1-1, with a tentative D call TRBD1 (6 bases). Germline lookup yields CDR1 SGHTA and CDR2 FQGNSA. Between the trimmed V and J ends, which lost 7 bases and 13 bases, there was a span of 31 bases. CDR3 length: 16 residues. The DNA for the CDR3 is TGTGCCAGCACCTCTCAAGGGTCCCAACAGGGTTTTCGTTTTTTCTTT. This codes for CASTSQGSQQGFRFFF.

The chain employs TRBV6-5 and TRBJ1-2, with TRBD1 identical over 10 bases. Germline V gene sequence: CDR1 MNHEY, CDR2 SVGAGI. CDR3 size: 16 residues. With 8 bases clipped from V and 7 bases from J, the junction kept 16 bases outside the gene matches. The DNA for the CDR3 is TGTGCCAGCGGACTCCTAAACCTCGGGACAGGGGTTGGCTACACCTTC. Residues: CASGLLNLGTGVGYTF.

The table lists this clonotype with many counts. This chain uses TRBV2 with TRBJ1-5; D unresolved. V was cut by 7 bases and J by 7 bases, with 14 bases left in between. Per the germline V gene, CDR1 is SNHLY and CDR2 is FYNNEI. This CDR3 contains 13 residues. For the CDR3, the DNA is TGTGCCAGCAAAGTCGAGGGTTTACAGCCCCAGCATTTT. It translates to CASKVEGLQPQHF.